This is a list of T cell receptor beta chains from one sample in a study of blood T cell repertoires in COVID-19. The assay was immunoSEQ multiplex PCR, and TCRdb's table has in-frame clones only and misses some. This table holds 150,000 to 200,000 clones, approximately 90% found once. Sequenced: peripheral blood. The receptors here all came from a woman aged 70-85 years with COVID-19, enrolled during active disease. CDR3s include the opening cysteine and the closing phenylalanine or tryptophan. D genes are given only for firm matches. Rows give clone size only sometimes, using once, few, many, or a class for an expanded clone.

D gene: .; V gene: TRBV7-3; clone size: few; J gene: TRBJ1-1; CDR3 protein: CASSLSSGVTEAFF; CDR3 DNA: TGTGCCAGCAGCTTAAGCTCGGGGGTCACTGAAGCTTTCTTT
D gene: TRBD1; V gene: TRBV27; clone size: once; J gene: TRBJ2-1; CDR3 protein: CASSLRTGGYGEQFF; CDR3 DNA: TGTGCCAGCAGTCTTCGGACAGGGGGCTATGGTGAGCAGTTCTTC
D gene: .; V gene: TRBV28; clone size: .; J gene: TRBJ2-5; CDR3 protein: CASSTDRQETQYF; CDR3 DNA: TGTGCCAGCAGTACCGACAGGCAAGAGACCCAGTACTTC
D gene: TRBD1; V gene: TRBV6-5; clone size: .; J gene: TRBJ2-7; CDR3 protein: CASSSRDRGHEQYF; CDR3 DNA: TGTGCCAGCAGTTCCCGGGACAGGGGACACGAGCAGTACTTC
D gene: .; V gene: TRBV20-1; clone size: .; J gene: TRBJ2-7; CDR3 protein: CSARDSYEQYF; CDR3 DNA: TGCAGTGCTAGAGACTCTTACGAGCAGTACTTC
D gene: TRBD2; V gene: TRBV2; clone size: .; J gene: TRBJ2-7; CDR3 protein: CATRTSGSPEQYF; CDR3 DNA: TGTGCCACCAGGACTAGCGGGAGCCCCGAGCAGTACTTC
D gene: TRBD1; V gene: TRBV10-3; clone size: .; J gene: TRBJ1-2; CDR3 protein: CAISERDRGGYTF; CDR3 DNA: TGTGCCATCAGTGAGAGGGACAGAGGTGGCTACACCTTC
D gene: TRBD1; V gene: TRBV18; clone size: .; J gene: TRBJ2-5; CDR3 protein: CASSPDRERETQYF; CDR3 DNA: TGTGCCAGCTCACCGGACAGGGAAAGGGAGACCCAGTACTTC
D gene: TRBD1; V gene: TRBV12-3/TRBV12-4; clone size: .; J gene: TRBJ1-5; CDR3 protein: CASSQGAQPQHF; CDR3 DNA: TGTGCCAGCAGCCAGGGGGCCCAGCCCCAGCATTTT
D gene: .; V gene: TRBV11-2; clone size: .; J gene: TRBJ2-7; CDR3 protein: CASSFQQLREQYF; CDR3 DNA: TGTGCCAGCAGCTTTCAGCAACTCAGGGAGCAGTACTTC
D gene: .; V gene: TRBV5-1; clone size: once; J gene: TRBJ1-1; CDR3 protein: CASSSLSGNTEAFF; CDR3 DNA: TGCGCCAGCAGCTCACTGTCAGGGAACACTGAAGCTTTCTTT
D gene: .; V gene: TRBV27; clone size: .; J gene: TRBJ1-5; CDR3 protein: CASSLSTESSNQPQHF; CDR3 DNA: TGTGCCAGCAGTTTATCGACGGAGTCTAGCAATCAGCCCCAGCATTTT
D gene: TRBD1; V gene: TRBV5-4; clone size: .; J gene: TRBJ1-2; CDR3 protein: CASSSQGPGGYTF; CDR3 DNA: TGTGCCAGCAGCTCACAGGGGCCTGGAGGCTACACCTTC
D gene: TRBD1; V gene: TRBV19; clone size: .; J gene: TRBJ1-5; CDR3 protein: CASSIQGAMGNQPQHF; CDR3 DNA: TGTGCCAGTAGTATACAGGGGGCAATGGGCAATCAGCCCCAGCATTTT
D gene: .; V gene: TRBV30; clone size: .; J gene: TRBJ1-1; CDR3 protein: CAWTGGFPEAFF; CDR3 DNA: TGTGCCTGGACCGGAGGGTTCCCTGAAGCTTTCTTT